Following are 12 T cell receptor beta chains from one sample sequenced in a study of T cell responses to AZD1222 COVID-19 vaccine. This table comes from immunoSEQ multiplex PCR, and its TCRdb copy is limited to in-frame clones, with some not included. This table has under 150,000 clones, roughly 90% appearing once. The sample was peripheral blood, taken 28 days after the second AZD1222 dose. These receptors all stem from an adult who received the AZD1222 COVID-19 vaccine.

The chain has TRBV19 and TRBJ2-1; 8 positions match TRBD2. The V gene end was trimmed by 5 bases and the J gene end by 7 bases; junction bases not matched to a gene: 4. Looked up from germline, CDR1 is LNHDA and CDR2 is SQIVND (reference sequence). CDR3 length: 13 amino acids. The CDR3 sequence is CASSLAGGNEQFF. The CDR3 DNA reads as TGTGCCAGTAGTCTAGCGGGTGGGAATGAGCAGTTCTTC. Variable domain in full (rest from reference TRBV19 and TRBJ2-1): DGGITQSPKYLFRKEGQNVTLSCEQNLNHDAMYWYRQDPGQGLRLIYYSQIVNDFQKGDIAEGYSVSREKKESFPLTVTSAQKNPTAFYLCASSLAGGNEQFFGPGTRLTVL.

The count of this clone is one. V is TRBV6-1 and J is TRBJ1-4, with a tentative D call TRBD1 (5 bases). Germline CDR1 reads MNHNS; CDR2 reads SASEGT. V was pared by 2 bases and J by 4 bases, with 14 bases between. This CDR3 has 16 amino acids. The DNA for the CDR3 is TGTGCCAGCAGTGAACCGATCAGGGCCGGTAATGAAAAACTGTTTTTT. This encodes CASSEPIRAGNEKLFF.

This clone has only one observation. The chain recombines TRBV5-1 with TRBJ1-1; D is undetermined. V lost 1 base and J 4 bases, leaving 14 bases between the germline ends. CDR3 length: 15 amino acids. The germline V gene has CDR1 SGHRS and CDR2 YFSETQ. The CDR3 region has the DNA TGCGCCAGCAGCTTGATATCGGGAGGGAGCACTGAAGCTTTCTTT. It is translated as CASSLISGGSTEAFF.

This chain uses TRBV5-1 with TRBJ2-5; 12 bases map to TRBD2. CDR3 size: 17 residues. V lost 2 bases and J lost 3; bases outside the gene matches: 8. Germline V gene data show CDR1 as SGHRS and CDR2 as YFSETQ. Written as DNA, the CDR3 is TGCGCCAGCAGCTTTGGAGCACGGACTAGCGGGGAAGAGACCCAGTACTTC. Its protein product is CASSFGARTSGEETQYF.

V and J are TRBV7-9 and TRBJ2-1; 10 nucleotides line up with TRBD2. V trimming: 5 bases; J trimming: 7 bases; junction bases outside the gene matches: 8. From germline, CDR1 is SEHNR and CDR2 FQNEAQ (reference sequence). The CDR3 has 15 residues. CDR3 protein: CASSVGLAAGNEQFF. The CDR3 DNA sequence: TGTGCCAGCAGCGTAGGACTAGCGGCCGGTAATGAGCAGTTCTTC.

The genes are TRBV7-3 and TRBJ2-5; perhaps TRBD1 as D (6 bases). Germline V gene lookup returns CDR1 SGHTA and CDR2 FQGTGA. Trimming pared 5 bases from V and 5 bases from J, leaving 15 bases between. This CDR3 has 14 residues. This CDR3 is CASSVTGLQETQYF. CDR3 DNA sequence: TGTGCCAGCAGCGTGACAGGCCTTCAGGAGACCCAGTACTTC. The full variable domain, rest sourced from reference TRBV7-3 and TRBJ2-5, is GAGVSQTPSNKVTEKGKYVELRCDPISGHTALYWYRQSLGQGPEFLIYFQGTGAADDSGLPNDRFFAVRPEGSVSTLKIQRTERGDSAVYLCASSVTGLQETQYFGPGTRLLVL.

This sequence joins TRBV19 and TRBJ1-2; 8 positions agree with TRBD1. V lost 7 bases to trimming and J lost 5 bases; unmatched junction nucleotides: 15. The CDR3 runs 16 residues. Germline CDR1 and CDR2: LNHDA and SQIVND (reference sequence). This CDR3 is CASTSGGRDRSYGYTF. CDR3 bases: TGTGCCAGTACCTCTGGCGGGAGGGACAGGTCGTATGGCTACACCTTC.

DNA for the CDR3: TGTGCCAGTAGTATAGGGGGGGCGGCAGATACGCAGTATTTT. Protein sequence: CASSIGGAADTQYF. This chain connects TRBV19 to TRBJ2-3; D may be TRBD1 or TRBD2 (6 bases each). CDR3 length: 14 residues. The V gene's germline CDR1 is LNHDA and CDR2 SQIVND (reference sequence). V lost 1 base and J lost 4, with 9 bases in between.

The chain joins TRBV9 to TRBJ2-1, with TRBD1 as a possible D gene (6 bases). Germline lookup yields CDR1 SGDLS and CDR2 YYNGEE. With 0 bases removed from V and 1 base from J, the gap between germline ends came to 8 bases. CDR3 length: 15 residues. The CDR3 loop is CASSVGDISYNEQFF. CDR3 coding DNA: TGTGCCAGCAGCGTAGGGGACATTTCCTACAATGAGCAGTTCTTC.

The CDR3 coding sequence is TGTGCCAGCAGCCAGCTGGGGAGGGGGGCTCTTCTCGAGCAGTACTTC. Translating gives CASSQLGRGALLEQYF. V is TRBV3-1 (or the pseudogene TRBV3-2) and J is TRBJ2-7, with D maybe TRBD2 (7 bases). The CDR3 is made up of 16 amino acids. Germline CDR1 and CDR2: LGHDT and YNNKEL (reference sequence). V was trimmed by 3 bases and J by 6 bases, leaving 21 bases between them.

The chain recombines TRBV2 with TRBJ2-1, with 7 bases lining up with TRBD2. CDR3 size: 14 residues. Per germline, CDR1 SNHLY and CDR2 FYNNEI. V lost 1 base to trimming and J lost 5 bases; unmatched junction nucleotides: 2. CDR3 loop: CASSEGDYNNEQFF. Here the CDR3 DNA reads TGTGCCAGCAGTGAAGGGGACTACAACAATGAGCAGTTCTTC. Complete variable domain (other parts from reference TRBV2 and TRBJ2-1): EPEVTQTPSHQVTQMGQEVILRCVPISNHLYFYWYRQILGQKVEFLVSFYNNEISEKSEIFDDQFSVERPDGSNFTLKIRSTKLEDSAMYFCASSEGDYNNEQFFGPGTRLTVL.

V usage is TRBV2 and J usage is TRBJ2-7, with D perhaps matching TRBD1 (6 bases). This CDR3 contains 12 residues. V lost 10 bases and J lost 5, with 15 bases in between. The germline CDR1 and CDR2 sequences are SNHLY and FYNNEI. This chain's CDR3 is CAITGYWDEQYF. The CDR3 nucleotides read TGTGCCATCACAGGGTATTGGGACGAGCAGTACTTC.